This TCR beta chain was found in a study of T-cell memory formation after mild COVID-19. Trimming stripped 2 bases from V and 3 bases from J, with 7 bases between. This CDR3 has 13 amino acids. In this sample, this clonotype turned up a few times. The target antigen is unknown. Sample barcodes and UMIs were carried by the TCR alpha and TCR beta cDNA libraries that 5'RACE generated with constant-segment primers. One entry per CDR3 protein results from TCRdb running MiXCR on the 5' RACE reads. The table records more than 350,000 distinct CDR3 sequences, roughly 15% of them present only once. The study's findings and limits: Certain responding clones were present in pre-infection memory, suggesting participation of cross-reactive memory. CD8+ contracting clones occupied EMRA, while CD4+ ones occupied mainly CM and EM.

This chain links TRBV12-3 or TRBV12-4 with TRBJ2-5, with D unresolved. The sample consisted of PBMCs or a T cell subset sorted from them (not recorded which). This sequence was found in a man between 18 and 35 years old who had mild COVID-19 (a few samples of this study predate the infection). Cell type and time point are not known. In DNA, the CDR3 is TGTGCCAGCAGTTTAAGGGCGGAAGAGACCCAGTACTTC. This encodes CASSLRAEETQYF.